Listed below are T cell receptor beta chains from one sample, sequenced in a study of T cells in localized non-small cell lung cancer. Here immunoSEQ multiplex PCR was the method, and the copy in TCRdb shows in-frame clones only, minus some. Of about 33,000 clones listed, 92% are singletons. This specimen consisted of peripheral blood, obtained before any cancer treatment. The receptors here all came from a female donor over 55 with stage I lung adenocarcinoma. Each CDR3 is given with its conserved first and last residue. The D gene is left open where the match is weak. Some rows have no size entry. The others give once, few or many, or a class for an expanded clone.

j_gene: TRBJ2-7
v_gene: TRBV27
len: 13
abundance: -
d_gene: -
CDR3nt: TGTGCCAGCAGTTTGGCGGGGCGGGGCGAGCAGTACTTC
CDR3aa: CASSLAGRGEQYF

j_gene: TRBJ1-1
v_gene: TRBV6-6
len: 14
abundance: -
d_gene: -
CDR3nt: TGTGCCAGCAGTTACAAACAGGGACGAACTGAAGCTTTCTTT
CDR3aa: CASSYKQGRTEAFF

j_gene: TRBJ1-1
v_gene: TRBV5-1
len: 14
abundance: -
d_gene: -
CDR3nt: TGCGCCAGCAGCGCTCTAGGGGGGAACACTGAAGCTTTCTTT
CDR3aa: CASSALGGNTEAFF

j_gene: TRBJ2-3
v_gene: TRBV5-1
len: 14
abundance: once
d_gene: -
CDR3nt: TGCGCCAGCAGCTTTAGCGGTAGCACAGATACGCAGTATTTT
CDR3aa: CASSFSGSTDTQYF

j_gene: TRBJ1-4
v_gene: TRBV2
len: 15
abundance: -
d_gene: -
CDR3nt: -
CDR3aa: CASSSSGRWDEKLFF

j_gene: TRBJ1-3
v_gene: TRBV5-4
len: 14
abundance: -
d_gene: TRBD1
CDR3nt: TGTGCCAGCAGCACGGACAGGGCGGGAAACACCATATATTTT
CDR3aa: CASSTDRAGNTIYF

j_gene: TRBJ1-2
v_gene: TRBV7-9
len: 12
abundance: -
d_gene: -
CDR3nt: TGTGCCAGCAGCTTACCAGGGTCTGGCTACACCTTC
CDR3aa: CASSLPGSGYTF

j_gene: TRBJ1-2
v_gene: TRBV18
len: 16
abundance: -
d_gene: TRBD1
CDR3nt: TGTGCCAGCTCACCCCTCCCGGGACAGACTAACTATGGCTACACCTTC
CDR3aa: CASSPLPGQTNYGYTF

j_gene: TRBJ1-2
v_gene: TRBV7-9
len: 16
abundance: -
d_gene: -
CDR3nt: TGTGCCAGCAGCCAAGTCCAGGGTCCAGCGATCTATGGCTACACCTTC
CDR3aa: CASSQVQGPAIYGYTF

j_gene: TRBJ2-1
v_gene: TRBV7-2
len: 11
abundance: -
d_gene: -
CDR3nt: TGTGCCAGCAGCTTATGGAATGAGCAGTTCTTC
CDR3aa: CASSLWNEQFF

j_gene: TRBJ1-4
v_gene: TRBV28
len: 16
abundance: -
d_gene: TRBD1
CDR3nt: TGTGCCAGCAGCCTTACCGGACAGGGATCGATGTTGAAACTGTTTTTT
CDR3aa: CASSLTGQGSMLKLFF

j_gene: TRBJ2-1
v_gene: TRBV6-5
len: 11
abundance: -
d_gene: -
CDR3nt: TGTGCCAGCAGTTACAGCCGGGAGCAGTTCTTC
CDR3aa: CASSYSREQFF

j_gene: TRBJ2-5
v_gene: TRBV7-2
len: 13
abundance: -
d_gene: -
CDR3nt: TGTGCCAGCAGCTTAATCCCCCGAGAGACCCAGTACTTC
CDR3aa: CASSLIPRETQYF

j_gene: TRBJ1-6
v_gene: TRBV9
len: 14
abundance: -
d_gene: -
CDR3nt: TGTGCCAGCAGCTCTAATCCCGATAATTCACCCCTCCACTTT
CDR3aa: CASSSNPDNSPLHF

j_gene: TRBJ1-1
v_gene: TRBV10-2
len: 13
abundance: -
d_gene: -
CDR3nt: TGCGCCAGCAGAGCGGGGGGCCGCTTTGAAGCTTTCTTT
CDR3aa: CASRAGGRFEAFF

j_gene: TRBJ1-2
v_gene: TRBV28
len: 14
abundance: -
d_gene: -
CDR3nt: TGTGCCAGCAGGAGGGCAGGGTCGGACTATGGCTACACCTTC
CDR3aa: CASRRAGSDYGYTF

j_gene: TRBJ1-1
v_gene: TRBV7-9
len: 15
abundance: -
d_gene: -
CDR3nt: TGTGCCAGCAGCTTAACAGGGAAAGGGAACACTGAAGCTTTCTTT
CDR3aa: CASSLTGKGNTEAFF

j_gene: TRBJ1-6
v_gene: TRBV11-2
len: 14
abundance: -
d_gene: -
CDR3nt: TGTGCCAGCAGCTTGGGCGGTCTTAATTCACCCCTCCACTTT
CDR3aa: CASSLGGLNSPLHF